Listed below are T cell receptor beta chains from one sample, sequenced in a study of naive and memory T cell subsets. A single record per CDR3 protein comes from TCRdb applying MiXCR to the UMI-ligation and nested PCR reads. Of around 20,000 distinct CDR3 sequences in the sample, roughly 9% were seen once. The specimen was skin, collected from a tuberculin skin test site. The receptors shown here come from an adult in good health. The CDR3 runs from the conserved cysteine through the conserved F or W. The order of the fields is CDR3 protein, CDR3 DNA, clone size, J gene, V gene, D gene. The D gene is left open where the match is weak. Size is omitted from some rows. Given values are once, few, many or a class for expanded clones.

CDR3: CASSLGHQSNQPQHF; DNA: TGTGCCAGCAGCTTAGGACATCAGAGCAATCAGCCCCAGCATTTT; size: -; J: TRBJ1-5; V: TRBV11-2; D: -
CDR3: CASSLVANEQFF; DNA: TGTGCCAGCAGCTTAGTTGCCAATGAGCAGTTCTTC; size: many; J: TRBJ2-1; V: TRBV7-9; D: -
CDR3: CASSHGVLPSYEQYF; DNA: TGTGCCAGCAGTCACGGGGTTCTACCCTCCTACGAGCAGTACTTC; size: many; J: TRBJ2-7; V: TRBV6-5; D: -
CDR3: CATSGSRRDEQYF; DNA: TGTGCCACCAGTGGTAGTAGAAGGGACGAGCAGTACTTC; size: many; J: TRBJ2-7; V: TRBV24-1; D: -
CDR3: CASRRAPGTANEKLFF; DNA: TGTGCCAGCAGGCGGGCACCCGGGACAGCTAATGAAAAACTGTTTTTT; size: many; J: TRBJ1-4; V: TRBV27; D: TRBD1
CDR3: CASSESYQPQHF; DNA: TGTGCCAGCAGTGAATCCTATCAGCCCCAGCATTTT; size: many; J: TRBJ1-5; V: TRBV2; D: -
CDR3: CASSFALNDEQYF; DNA: TGTGCCAGCAGCTTTGCCCTCAATGACGAGCAGTACTTC; size: many; J: TRBJ2-7; V: TRBV7-2; D: -
CDR3: CASSPQGRTEAFF; DNA: TGTGCCAGCAGCCCACAGGGACGCACTGAAGCTTTCTTT; size: many; J: TRBJ1-1; V: TRBV7-2; D: -
CDR3: CASSRRPPSGRVPGELFF; DNA: TGCGCCAGCAGCCGCCGTCCCCCTAGCGGGAGGGTCCCCGGGGAGCTGTTTTTT; size: -; J: TRBJ2-2; V: TRBV4-1; D: TRBD2
CDR3: CASSVVLGQLNTGELFF; DNA: TGTGCCAGCAGCGTAGTTTTGGGACAGTTGAACACCGGGGAGCTGTTTTTT; size: few; J: TRBJ2-2; V: TRBV9; D: TRBD1
CDR3: CASRDSHYEQYF; DNA: TGTGCCAGCAGGGACAGCCACTACGAGCAGTACTTC; size: many; J: TRBJ2-7; V: TRBV28; D: -
CDR3: CASSLGLAGGPVDTQYF; DNA: TGTGCCAGCAGCTTAGGGCTAGCGGGGGGGCCCGTAGATACGCAGTATTTT; size: -; J: TRBJ2-3; V: TRBV7-2; D: TRBD2
CDR3: CASGQGYETQYF; DNA: TGTGCCAGTGGACAGGGTTACGAGACCCAGTACTTC; size: many; J: TRBJ2-5; V: TRBV6-5; D: TRBD1
CDR3: CASRIFRDRPYEQYF; DNA: TGTGCCAGCAGGATTTTCCGGGACAGGCCCTACGAGCAGTACTTC; size: few; J: TRBJ2-7; V: TRBV6-2/TRBV6-3; D: TRBD1
CDR3: CASRPGQWYNEQFF; DNA: TGCGCCAGCAGGCCGGGACAGTGGTACAATGAGCAGTTCTTC; size: -; J: TRBJ2-1; V: TRBV5-1; D: TRBD1
CDR3: CSARQNTQGRHSPLHF; DNA: TGCAGTGCTAGACAAAACACACAGGGAAGACATTCACCCCTCCACTTT; size: -; J: TRBJ1-6; V: TRBV20-1; D: -
CDR3: CATKTGGYYNEQFF; DNA: TGTGCCACCAAGACAGGGGGCTACTACAATGAGCAGTTCTTC; size: medium-sized; J: TRBJ2-1; V: TRBV6-6; D: TRBD1
CDR3: CAWSVGSNQPQHF; DNA: TGTGCCTGGAGTGTAGGCAGCAATCAGCCCCAGCATTTT; size: many; J: TRBJ1-5; V: TRBV30; D: -
CDR3: CASRTKGAGRSSGANVLTF; DNA: TGTGCCAGCAGAACTAAGGGGGCAGGTCGTAGCTCTGGGGCCAACGTCCTGACTTTC; size: many; J: TRBJ2-6; V: TRBV13; D: TRBD1
CDR3: CASRGLAGDDGELFF; DNA: TGTGCCAGCAGGGGACTAGCGGGAGACGACGGGGAGCTGTTTTTT; size: -; J: TRBJ2-2; V: TRBV6-4; D: TRBD2
CDR3: CASSWTRQGEETQYF; DNA: TGTGCCAGCAGTTGGACCAGACAGGGTGAAGAGACCCAGTACTTC; size: medium-sized; J: TRBJ2-5; V: TRBV6-5; D: TRBD1
CDR3: CAKSGTFCEQYF; DNA: TGTGCCAAATCCGGGACGTTTTGCGAGCAGTACTTC; size: -; J: TRBJ2-7; V: TRBV28; D: -
CDR3: CASSFYYEQYF; DNA: TGCGCCAGCAGCTTCTACTACGAGCAGTACTTC; size: many; J: TRBJ2-7; V: TRBV5-1; D: -
CDR3: CASSLVTHGTPYEQYF; DNA: TGTGCCAGCAGCTTAGTTACGCACGGGACTCCATACGAGCAGTACTTC; size: many; J: TRBJ2-7; V: TRBV7-2; D: -
CDR3: CSVEQTNSYEQYF; DNA: TGCAGCGTTGAACAGACCAACTCCTACGAGCAGTACTTC; size: many; J: TRBJ2-7; V: TRBV29-1; D: -
CDR3: CASSQSMSGSNQPQHF; DNA: TGCGCCAGCAGCCAATCCATGTCGGGTAGCAATCAGCCCCAGCATTTT; size: medium-sized; J: TRBJ1-5; V: TRBV4-1; D: -
CDR3: CASSQERGLAGPGAQYF; DNA: TGCGCCAGCAGCCAAGAGAGAGGACTAGCGGGGCCTGGGGCCCAGTACTTC; size: many; J: TRBJ2-5; V: TRBV4-3; D: TRBD2
CDR3: CSVEDPRQGADTQYF; DNA: TGCAGCGTTGAAGATCCTCGGCAGGGGGCAGATACGCAGTATTTT; size: -; J: TRBJ2-3; V: TRBV29-1; D: TRBD1
CDR3: CASSPATGGYEQYF; DNA: TGTGCCAGCAGCCCGGCGACAGGGGGTTACGAGCAGTACTTC; size: medium-sized; J: TRBJ2-7; V: TRBV5-5; D: TRBD1
CDR3: CASMDDGGTYNEQFF; DNA: TGTGCCAGCATGGATGACGGGGGGACCTACAATGAGCAGTTCTTC; size: -; J: TRBJ2-1; V: TRBV6-6; D: TRBD2
CDR3: CASSALWSPLHF; DNA: TGTGCCAGCAGTGCACTATGGTCACCCCTCCACTTT; size: few; J: TRBJ1-6; V: TRBV12-3/TRBV12-4; D: -
CDR3: CASSSPRTWNEQFF; DNA: TGTGCCAGCAGTTCCCCTAGGACCTGGAATGAGCAGTTCTTC; size: many; J: TRBJ2-1; V: TRBV12-3/TRBV12-4; D: -
CDR3: CASSLGGDYNEQFF; DNA: TGTGCCAGCAGCTTAGGCGGGGACTACAATGAGCAGTTCTTC; size: many; J: TRBJ2-1; V: TRBV7-9; D: -
CDR3: CASSPFGGGYNEQFF; DNA: TGCGCCAGCAGCCCCTTTGGCGGGGGGTACAATGAGCAGTTCTTC; size: many; J: TRBJ2-1; V: TRBV5-1; D: TRBD2
CDR3: CASSRLVLYNEQFF; DNA: TGTGCCAGCAGCCGACTAGTATTGTACAATGAGCAGTTCTTC; size: few; J: TRBJ2-1; V: TRBV7-8; D: -
CDR3: CASRQREGRETQYF; DNA: TGTGCCAGCAGACAGCGGGAGGGCCGAGAGACCCAGTACTTC; size: many; J: TRBJ2-5; V: TRBV5-5; D: TRBD2
CDR3: CASSEPAGSSYEQYF; DNA: TGCGCCAGCAGTGAGCCGGCAGGGTCCTCCTACGAGCAGTACTTC; size: medium-sized; J: TRBJ2-7; V: TRBV10-2; D: -
CDR3: CASSAGTATYNEQFF; DNA: TGTGCCAGCAGTGCGGGGACAGCAACTTACAATGAGCAGTTCTTC; size: many; J: TRBJ2-1; V: TRBV6-2/TRBV6-3; D: -
CDR3: CASSLSLGELFF; DNA: TGTGCCAGCAGCTTATCTTTGGGGGAGCTGTTTTTT; size: few; J: TRBJ2-2; V: TRBV7-2; D: -
CDR3: CASSGTGVSPLHF; DNA: TGTGCCAGCAGCGGAACAGGGGTGTCACCCCTCCACTTT; size: many; J: TRBJ1-6; V: TRBV9; D: TRBD1
CDR3: CASSLGEGEKLFF; DNA: TGTGCCAGCAGCTTGGGTGAAGGAGAAAAACTGTTTTTT; size: many; J: TRBJ1-4; V: TRBV7-9; D: -
CDR3: CAISRQGGYEQFF; DNA: TGTGCCATCAGCAGACAGGGGGGATATGAGCAGTTCTTC; size: many; J: TRBJ2-1; V: TRBV10-3; D: TRBD1
CDR3: CASKRGTTYNEQFF; DNA: TGTGCCAGCAAGCGGGGGACTACCTACAATGAGCAGTTCTTC; size: -; J: TRBJ2-1; V: TRBV6-1; D: TRBD2
CDR3: CASSILNSGANVLTF; DNA: TGTGCCAGTAGTATCTTGAACTCTGGGGCCAACGTCCTGACTTTC; size: -; J: TRBJ2-6; V: TRBV19; D: -
CDR3: CASSLIAGTTYEQYF; DNA: TGTGCCAGCAGTTTAATCGCAGGGACTACCTACGAGCAGTACTTC; size: -; J: TRBJ2-7; V: TRBV27; D: TRBD2
CDR3: CASSATSARSNTGELFF; DNA: TGTGCCAGCAGCGCAACTAGCGCCCGCTCGAACACCGGGGAGCTGTTTTTT; size: many; J: TRBJ2-2; V: TRBV9; D: TRBD2
CDR3: CSARFSTLAGGQDTQYF; DNA: TGCAGTGCTAGATTCTCAACACTAGCGGGAGGGCAAGATACGCAGTATTTT; size: medium-sized; J: TRBJ2-3; V: TRBV20-1; D: TRBD2
CDR3: CASSSYEASGSREQYF; DNA: TGTGCCAGCAGCTCATATGAGGCGAGCGGGAGCCGCGAGCAGTACTTC; size: few; J: TRBJ2-7; V: TRBV7-9; D: TRBD2
CDR3: CASSLGTGVYEQYF; DNA: TGTGCCAGCAGCCTTGGGACAGGGGTCTACGAGCAGTACTTC; size: -; J: TRBJ2-7; V: TRBV9; D: TRBD1
CDR3: CASSFQPGPWRASYNEQFF; DNA: TGCGCCAGCAGCTTCCAACCGGGACCTTGGAGGGCCTCCTACAATGAGCAGTTCTTC; size: -; J: TRBJ2-1; V: TRBV5-1; D: -